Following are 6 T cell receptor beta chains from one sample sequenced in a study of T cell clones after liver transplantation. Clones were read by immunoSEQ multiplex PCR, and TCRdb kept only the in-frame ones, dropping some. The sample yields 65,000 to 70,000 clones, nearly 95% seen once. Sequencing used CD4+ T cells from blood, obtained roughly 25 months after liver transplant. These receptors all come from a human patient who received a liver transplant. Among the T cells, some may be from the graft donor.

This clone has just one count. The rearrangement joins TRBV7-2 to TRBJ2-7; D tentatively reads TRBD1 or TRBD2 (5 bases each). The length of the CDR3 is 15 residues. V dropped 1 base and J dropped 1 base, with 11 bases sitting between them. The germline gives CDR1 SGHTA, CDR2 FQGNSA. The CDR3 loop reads CASSLVRDVSYEQYF. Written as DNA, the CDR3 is TGTGCCAGCAGCTTAGTCAGGGACGTATCCTACGAGCAGTACTTC.

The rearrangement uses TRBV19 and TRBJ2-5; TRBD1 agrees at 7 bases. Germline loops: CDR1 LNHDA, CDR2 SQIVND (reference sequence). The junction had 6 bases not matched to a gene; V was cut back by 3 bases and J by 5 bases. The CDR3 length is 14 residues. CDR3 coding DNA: TGTGCCAGTAGTATGACAGGGCCTGCGGAGACCCAGTACTTC. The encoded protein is CASSMTGPAETQYF.

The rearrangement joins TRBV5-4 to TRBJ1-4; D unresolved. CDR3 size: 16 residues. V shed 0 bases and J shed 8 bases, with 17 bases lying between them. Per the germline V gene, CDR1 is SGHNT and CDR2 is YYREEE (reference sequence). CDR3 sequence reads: CASSLASGMGEEKLFF. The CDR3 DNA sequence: TGTGCCAGCAGCTTGGCTTCGGGGATGGGAGAGGAAAAACTGTTTTTT. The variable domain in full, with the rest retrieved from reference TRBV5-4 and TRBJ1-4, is ETGVTQSPTHLIKTRGQQVTLRCSSQSGHNTVSWYQQALGQGPQFIFQYYREEENGRGNFPPRFSGLQFPNYSSELNVNALELDDSALYLCASSLASGMGEEKLFFGSGTQLSVL.

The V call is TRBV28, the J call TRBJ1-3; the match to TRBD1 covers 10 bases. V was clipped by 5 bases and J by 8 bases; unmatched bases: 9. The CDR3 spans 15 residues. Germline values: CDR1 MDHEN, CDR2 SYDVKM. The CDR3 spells CASSEKTGGTDTIYF. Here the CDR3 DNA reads TGTGCCAGCAGTGAGAAGACAGGGGGCACGGACACCATATATTTT.

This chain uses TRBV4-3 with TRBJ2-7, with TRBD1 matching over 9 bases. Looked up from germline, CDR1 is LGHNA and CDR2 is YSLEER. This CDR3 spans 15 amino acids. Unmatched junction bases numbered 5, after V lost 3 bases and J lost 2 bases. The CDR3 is CASSHDRGSAYEQYF. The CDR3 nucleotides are TGCGCCAGCAGCCACGACAGGGGGTCGGCCTACGAGCAGTACTTC.

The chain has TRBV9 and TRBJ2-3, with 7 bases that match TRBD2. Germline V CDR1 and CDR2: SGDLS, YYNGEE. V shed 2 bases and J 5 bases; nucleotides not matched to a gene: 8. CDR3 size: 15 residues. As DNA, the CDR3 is TGTGCCAGCAGCGTCTTATCTAGCGGCCTAGATACGCAGTATTTT. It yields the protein CASSVLSSGLDTQYF.